Presented here are 26 T cell receptor beta chains from one specimen sequenced in a study of blood T cell repertoires in COVID-19. Assay: immunoSEQ multiplex PCR; the TCRdb copy retains only in-frame clones and omits some. Among tens of thousands of clones listed, 85% to 95% were seen once. Specimen: peripheral blood. These receptors all come from an elderly woman with acute or convalescent COVID-19.

This sequence joins TRBV7-7 and TRBJ2-7; 9 nucleotides line up with TRBD1. The CDR3 runs to 15 residues. Germline values: CDR1 SSHAT, CDR2 FNYEAQ (reference sequence). V shed 6 bases and J 0 bases; nucleotides not matched to a gene: 6. The CDR3 spells CASSNPGQGSYEQYF. The CDR3 DNA is TGTGCCAGCAGTAATCCGGGACAGGGCTCCTACGAGCAGTACTTC. The variable domain in full, with the rest retrieved from reference TRBV7-7 and TRBJ2-7, is GAGVSQSPRYKVTKRGQDVTLRCDPISSHATLYWYQQALGQGPEFLTYFNYEAQPDKSGLPSDRFSAERPEGSISTLTIQRTEQRDSAMYRCASSNPGQGSYEQYFGPGTRLTVT.

The chain has TRBV7-2 and TRBJ2-3; 7 bases fit TRBD1. In germline, CDR1 is SGHTA, CDR2 FQGNSA. The CDR3 is 13 amino acids. The ends lost 8 bases at V and 10 bases at J; junction bases unmatched: 12. The CDR3 region has the DNA TGTGCCAGCGCTAGACAGGGCCTTTCTTCGCAGTATTTT. Translation: CASARQGLSSQYF.

This chain joins TRBV20-1 and TRBJ1-1, with D possibly being TRBD1 (5 bases). CDR3 length: 14 residues. The germline V and J ends were trimmed by 3 bases and 4 bases, with 15 bases remaining between them. Germline CDR1 reads DFQATT; CDR2 reads SNEGSKA (reference sequence). The CDR3: CSASSQGKGTEAFF. The CDR3 region has the DNA TGCAGTGCTAGTTCCCAGGGAAAGGGCACTGAAGCTTTCTTT.

The CDR3 coding sequence is TGTGCCACCACTCAGGGTGGAACCGGGGAGCTGTTTTTT. The encoded protein is CATTQGGTGELFF. The V call is TRBV24-1, the J call TRBJ2-2; a possible D gene is TRBD1 (5 bases). Per the germline V gene, CDR1 is KGHDR and CDR2 is SFDVKD. This CDR3 comprises 13 residues. V lost 8 bases and J 5 bases, leaving 11 bases between the germline ends.

The V gene is TRBV18, the J gene TRBJ2-2, with TRBD1 as a possible D gene (6 bases). This CDR3 has 13 amino acids. Trimming cost V 5 bases and J 6 bases, with 10 bases left between them. Germline V gene sequence: CDR1 KGHSH, CDR2 LQKENI. CDR3 sequence reads: CASSEQGAGELFF. In nucleotides, the CDR3 is TGTGCCAGCTCAGAACAGGGAGCCGGGGAGCTGTTTTTT.

This sequence joins TRBV28 and TRBJ1-2; D not certain. Germline CDR1 reads MDHEN; CDR2 reads SYDVKM. This CDR3 comprises 14 residues. Trimming took off 6 bases at V and 1 base at J, with 12 bases between the two ends. Here the CDR3 reads CASRSITVNYGYTF. CDR3 sequence (DNA): TGTGCCAGCAGATCGATTACAGTTAACTATGGCTACACCTTC.

The genes are TRBV6-6 and TRBJ2-1, with TRBD2 identical over 13 bases. The CDR3 contains 16 residues. Germline CDR1 reads MNHNY; CDR2 reads SVGAGI (reference sequence). The junction had 6 bases not matched to a gene; V was cut back by 2 bases and J by 8 bases. CDR3 loop: CASSYRTSGRKDEQFF. The CDR3 DNA reads as TGTGCCAGCAGTTACAGGACTAGCGGGAGAAAGGATGAGCAGTTCTTC.

V gene TRBV28 combines with J gene TRBJ1-4; tentatively, D is TRBD1 (5 bases). CDR1 is MDHEN and CDR2 is SYDVKM in the germline V gene. This CDR3 spans 15 amino acids. The ends were cut back, 5 bases at V and 8 bases at J, with 18 bases in the middle. CDR3 DNA sequence: TGTGCCAGCAGTACCCCACAGCCGGGGGAAGAAAAACTGTTTTTT. The encoded protein is CASSTPQPGEEKLFF. The full variable domain, rest sourced from reference TRBV28 and TRBJ1-4, is DVKVTQSSRYLVKRTGEKVFLECVQDMDHENMFWYRQDPGLGLRLIYFSYDVKMKEKGDIPEGYSVSREKKERFSLILESASTNQTSMYLCASSTPQPGEEKLFFGSGTQLSVL.

The chain employs TRBV4-3 and TRBJ1-6, with TRBD1 matching 7 bases. The V gene's germline CDR1 is LGHNA and CDR2 YSLEER. The V segment lost 3 bases and the J segment 0 bases; nucleotides outside the gene matches: 2. CDR3 length: 16 amino acids. The chain's CDR3 is CASSQGQSSYNSPLHF. CDR3 DNA: TGCGCCAGCAGCCAGGGACAGAGCTCCTATAATTCACCCCTCCACTTT.

V usage is TRBV27 and J usage is TRBJ1-6, with D hard to call. V gave up 4 bases and J gave up 7 bases, with 8 bases separating them. The germline V gene has CDR1 MNHEY and CDR2 SMNVEV (reference sequence). The CDR3 consists of 13 residues. Here the CDR3 DNA reads TGTGCCAGCAGTTCTCCGGGGAATTCACCCCTCCACTTT. It yields the protein CASSSPGNSPLHF.

This clone came up once. The rearrangement joins TRBV7-2 to TRBJ1-3; D is perhaps TRBD1 (5 bases). Trimming took 5 bases from V and 0 from J, leaving 11 bases between them. This CDR3 has 15 residues. CDR1 is SGHTA and CDR2 is FQGNSA in the germline V gene. The CDR3: CASSPQASSGNTIYF. CDR3 DNA sequence: TGTGCCAGCAGCCCACAGGCTAGCTCTGGAAACACCATATATTTT.

This chain uses TRBV4-1 with TRBJ1-1; D possibly corresponds to TRBD1 (5 bases). CDR3 length: 19 residues. CDR1 MGHRA and CDR2 YSYEKL come from the germline V gene. The V end was cut by 1 base, the J end by 0 bases, with 21 bases between. In DNA, the CDR3 is TGCGCCAGCAGCCAAGCTTCTCTTGCCGGGGGACGGATGAACACTGAAGCTTTCTTT. Protein: CASSQASLAGGRMNTEAFF.

The chain employs TRBV7-8 and TRBJ1-2, with 9 nucleotides matching TRBD1. Trimming cost V 0 bases and J 1 base; bases outside gene matches: 0. In germline, CDR1 is SGHVS, CDR2 FQNEAQ. This CDR3 contains 15 residues. This chain's CDR3 is CASSLADRGNYGYTF. DNA for the CDR3: TGTGCCAGCAGCTTAGCGGACAGGGGTAACTATGGCTACACCTTC.

The chain joins TRBV19 to TRBJ2-1; 13 nucleotides match TRBD2. CDR3 length: 16 residues. Germline lookup yields CDR1 LNHDA and CDR2 SQIVND (reference sequence). J gave up 9 bases and V 4 bases, and 9 bases lay outside the gene matches. CDR3 coding DNA: TGTGCCAGTAGTACCCGGACTAGCGGGAGTTGGGGTGAGCAGTTCTTC. Its translation: CASSTRTSGSWGEQFF. Combining the CDR3 with reference TRBV19 and TRBJ2-1 gives the whole variable domain DGGITQSPKYLFRKEGQNVTLSCEQNLNHDAMYWYRQDPGQGLRLIYYSQIVNDFQKGDIAEGYSVSREKKESFPLTVTSAQKNPTAFYLCASSTRTSGSWGEQFFGPGTRLTVL.

Details on this clone: A read error may account for a junction end that differs from germline. The chain carries TRBV11-2 and TRBJ2-2, with D perhaps matching TRBD2 (6 bases). The length of the CDR3 is 15 residues. Germline assignment: CDR1 SGHAT and CDR2 FQNNGV. The CDR3 spells CASTLPTAGTGELFF. CDR3 nucleotide sequence: TGTGCCAGCACCTTACCAACAGCGGGCACCGGGGAGCTGTTTTTT.

The V and J genes are TRBV6-6 and TRBJ1-2; TRBD1 aligns across 8 bases. The V and J ends lost 2 bases and 4 bases, in that order; junction bases with no gene match: 3. Germline lookup yields CDR1 MNHNY and CDR2 SVGAGI (reference sequence). This CDR3 contains 14 residues. CDR3 coding DNA: TGTGCCAGCAGTTACGGACAGGGCCTCTATGGCTACACCTTC. It yields the protein CASSYGQGLYGYTF.

The rearrangement uses TRBV24-1 and TRBJ2-3, with D perhaps matching TRBD2 (5 bases). Deletions cut 3 bases from V and 1 base from J, with 10 bases between. Looked up from germline, CDR1 is KGHDR and CDR2 is SFDVKD. The CDR3 extends over 15 amino acids. CDR3 in DNA: TGTGCCACCAGTGATATGACCGGGGGCACAGATACGCAGTATTTT. Its protein product is CATSDMTGGTDTQYF.

This clone was counted once. This CDR3 is CAWKGEGRQKFGRGYTF. CDR3 DNA: TGTGCCTGGAAGGGGGAAGGGAGACAGAAATTTGGACGTGGCTACACCTTC. V is TRBV30 and J is TRBJ1-2; a possible D gene is TRBD1 (6 bases). Germline CDR1 and CDR2: GTSNPN and SVGIG (reference sequence). The CDR3 loop spans 17 amino acids. The germline V and J ends were trimmed by 4 bases and 7 bases, with 28 bases remaining between them.

The chain couples TRBV27 to TRBJ2-7; the D is unclear. The CDR3 loop spans 15 amino acids. Trimming left V 5 bases short and J 1 base short, with 15 bases between. In germline, CDR1 is MNHEY, CDR2 SMNVEV (reference sequence). The CDR3: CASSTPESFSYEQYF. Here the CDR3 DNA reads TGTGCCAGCAGTACCCCAGAATCCTTTTCCTACGAGCAGTACTTC.

V usage is TRBV18 and J usage is TRBJ2-1; 9 bases agree with TRBD2. Germline V gene data show CDR1 as KGHSH and CDR2 as LQKENI. The V gene end was trimmed by 2 bases and the J gene end by 6 bases; junction bases not matched to a gene: 5. The CDR3 is 15 amino acids. The DNA of the CDR3 is TGTGCCAGCTCACCAGCTAGCGGGACACTCAATGAGCAGTTCTTC. Encoded protein: CASSPASGTLNEQFF.

This sequence joins TRBV2 and TRBJ1-6; weak D call: TRBD1 (6 bases). The ends were cut back, 2 bases at V and 7 bases at J, with 12 bases in the middle. Germline V gene lookup returns CDR1 SNHLY and CDR2 FYNNEI. CDR3 length equals 15 residues. This CDR3 reads CASSELGQGNSPLHF. The CDR3 DNA reads as TGTGCCAGCAGTGAACTCGGGCAGGGGAATTCACCCCTCCACTTT.

This sequence joins TRBV9 and TRBJ1-2, with a weak D call TRBD1 (5 bases). With 0 bases removed from V and 1 base from J, the gap between germline ends came to 10 bases. The CDR3 length is 15 residues. CDR1 is SGDLS and CDR2 is YYNGEE in the germline V gene. The CDR3 protein is CASSVVQGLNYGYTF. CDR3 in DNA: TGTGCCAGCAGCGTAGTCCAGGGACTTAACTATGGCTACACCTTC.

The genes are TRBV7-9 and TRBJ2-2; a weak D match, TRBD2 (5 bases). Germline CDR1 SEHNR, CDR2 FQNEAQ (reference sequence). V was cut by 5 bases and J by 3 bases, with 16 bases left in between. The CDR3 contains 16 residues. The CDR3 is CASSPNLAGYTGELFF. The CDR3, as DNA: TGTGCCAGCAGCCCCAACCTAGCCGGATACACCGGGGAGCTGTTTTTT.

The V gene is TRBV24-1, the J gene TRBJ1-5; D remains ambiguous. CDR3 length equals 15 residues. Looked up from germline, CDR1 is KGHDR and CDR2 is SFDVKD. The V end lost 3 bases, the J end lost 0 bases, and 8 bases lay between the germline ends. CDR3: CATSDGGYSNQPQHF. In DNA, the CDR3 is TGTGCCACCAGTGATGGCGGATATAGCAATCAGCCCCAGCATTTT.

V usage is TRBV7-9 and J usage is TRBJ2-2; D perhaps matches TRBD2 (6 bases). Germline CDR1 SEHNR, CDR2 FQNEAQ (reference sequence). CDR3 length: 15 amino acids. V was clipped by 6 bases and J by 5 bases, with 16 bases between them. The CDR3 bases are TGTGCCAGCAGTTCGGGCGGCCTAGCGACCGGGGAGCTGTTTTTT. It yields the protein CASSSGGLATGELFF.

The chain links TRBV21-1 to TRBJ2-1; the D call TRBD2 from the table was never checked on the DNA. TRBV21-1 is described as a pseudogene. The CDR3 is made up of 14 amino acids. The CDR3 loop reads CASSKEAAGDEQFF. The CDR3, as DNA: TGTGCCAGCAGCAAAGAGGCAGCCGGGGATGAGCAGTTCTTC.